The sequence of this T cell receptor beta chain was determined in a study of metastatic and nonmetastatic thyroid tumors. Study at large: Comparative analysis of repertoires was undertaken across blood and tumor or nodule tissue obtained from malignant and benign thyroid patients. Study-level findings and limits: According to reports, the diversity of TCR beta was significantly higher in malignant thyroid tumors than in benign nodules, and this held in both blood and tumor samples.

Germline V gene lookup returns CDR1 MNHNS and CDR2 SASEGT. The CDR3 contains 15 residues. TCRdb ran MiXCR on the PCR reads. Here the sample spans roughly 83,000 clones, about 15% being singletons. The table lists this clone with a few counts. No antigen is known for it. One end of the junction fails to match germline, which may point to a read error. There were no patients who had received any treatment before thyroid surgery. Sequenced input: blood. The origin of this receptor is a female donor with papillary thyroid cancer or a benign thyroid nodule (not recorded which). Some clones in this sample may be carry-over from other donors' samples. This chain links TRBV6-1 with TRBJ1-5, with a weak D call TRBD1 (5 bases). In nucleotides, the CDR3 is TGTGCCAGCAGTGATTCTCACAGGACCAATCAGCCCCATCATTTT. This encodes CASSDSHRTNQPHHF.